Included here is one T cell receptor beta chain sequence, with context. The source of the sample is a study of control samples from healthy donors and cancer patients. V lost 6 bases to trimming and J lost 4 bases, with 12 bases between them. There are 13 residues in the CDR3. Germline CDR1 is MNHEY and CDR2 is SVGAGI. Sequencing used immunoSEQ multiplex PCR; TCRdb keeps in-frame clones, though not all of them. The sample includes 35,000 to 50,000 clones, around four fifths of them seen just once. V is TRBV6-5 and J is TRBJ1-2, with no clear D. This sequence originates from a man aged 55 to 70 in good health. The sequencing input was blood. CDR3 residues: CASSGIQAYGYTF. The CDR3 region has the DNA TGTGCCAGCAGCGGTATCCAGGCCTATGGCTACACCTTC.